One and the same sample provided the 5 T cell receptor beta chains below, sequenced in a study of siplizumab effects on memory and regulatory T cells. The table came from immunoSEQ multiplex PCR; TCRdb's copy has only in-frame clones and leaves some out. The sample consists of more than 85,000 clones, 85% to 90% of them appearing once. The sample taken for sequencing was CD4+ T cells sorted from blood. The receptors were gathered from a human donor in good health.

The J gene is TRBJ2-4, the V gene TRBV28; D not certain. Germline CDR1 is MDHEN and CDR2 is SYDVKM. V shed 8 bases and J shed 0 bases, with 14 bases lying between them. The CDR3 runs to 15 residues. CDR3 protein: CASSSRNLAKNIQYF. DNA for the CDR3: TGTGCCAGCTCAAGCCGGAATTTAGCCAAAAACATTCAGTACTTC.

This chain links TRBV7-3 with TRBJ2-2; TRBD2 aligns across 7 bases. Germline V gene data show CDR1 as SGHTA and CDR2 as FQGTGA. The ends lost 4 bases at V and 0 bases at J; junction bases unmatched: 5. This CDR3 region has 16 residues. CDR3 DNA: TGTGCCAGCAGCTCCCGAGCGGGGACGAACACCGGGGAGCTGTTTTTT. Translated: CASSSRAGTNTGELFF.

The V call is TRBV4-2, the J call TRBJ2-1; 8 bases fit TRBD2. The CDR3 runs to 18 residues. Germline V gene lookup returns CDR1 LGHNA and CDR2 YNFKEQ. With V trimmed by 0 bases and J by 7 bases, 14 bases remained unmatched. CDR3 loop: CASSQDQGGGLEGNEQFF. The DNA of the CDR3 is TGTGCCAGCAGCCAAGATCAGGGAGGGGGACTAGAAGGGAATGAGCAGTTCTTC.

To note about this clone: Germline is not matched at one junction end, which may reflect a read error. The sample carries other DNA sequences with the same CDR3. The chain couples TRBV18 to TRBJ1-4, with D possibly matching TRBD1 (5 bases). Germline assignment: CDR1 KGHSH and CDR2 LQKENI. The CDR3 length is 16 residues. The CDR3 nucleotides read TGCGCCAGCTCACCACAGGTACCTGCAACTAATGAAAAACTGTTTTTT. Encoded protein: CASSPQVPATNEKLFF.

This clone has a handful of counts. V usage is TRBV7-2 and J usage is TRBJ1-5; D possibly corresponds to TRBD1 (6 bases). Trimming took 5 bases from V and 7 from J, leaving 15 bases between them. This CDR3 region has 14 residues. CDR1 is SGHTA and CDR2 is FQGNSA in the germline V gene. The CDR3 protein is CASSPPGHLQPQHF. CDR3 DNA: TGTGCCAGCAGCCCCCCGGGACATTTGCAGCCCCAGCATTTT.